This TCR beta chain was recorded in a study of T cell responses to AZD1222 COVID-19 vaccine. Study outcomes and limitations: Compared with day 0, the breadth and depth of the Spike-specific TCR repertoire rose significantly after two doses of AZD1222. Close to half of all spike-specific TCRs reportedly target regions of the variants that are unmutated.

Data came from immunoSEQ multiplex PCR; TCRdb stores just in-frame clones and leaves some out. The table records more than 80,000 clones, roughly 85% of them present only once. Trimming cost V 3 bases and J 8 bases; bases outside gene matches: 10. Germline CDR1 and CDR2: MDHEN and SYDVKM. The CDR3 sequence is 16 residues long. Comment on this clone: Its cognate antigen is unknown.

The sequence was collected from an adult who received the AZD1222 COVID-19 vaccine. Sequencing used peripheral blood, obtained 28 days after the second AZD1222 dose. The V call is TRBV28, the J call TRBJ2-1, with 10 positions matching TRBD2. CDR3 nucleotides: TGTGCCAGCAGTTTGTTTCTAGCGGGGGCGGGGTATGAGCAGTTCTTC. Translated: CASSLFLAGAGYEQFF. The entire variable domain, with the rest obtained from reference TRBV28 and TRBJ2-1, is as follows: DVKVTQSSRYLVKRTGEKVFLECVQDMDHENMFWYRQDPGLGLRLIYFSYDVKMKEKGDIPEGYSVSREKKERFSLILESASTNQTSMYLCASSLFLAGAGYEQFFGPGTRLTVL.